Given below is one T cell receptor beta chain in context. The antigen is undetermined. Each CDR3 protein gets one entry after TCRdb re-called the reads with MiXCR. Counted here are 800,000 to 950,000 distinct CDR3 sequences, 32% occurring once; the ten biggest clones make up approximately 13%. Germline CDR1 and CDR2: SGHVS and FNYEAQ. V was clipped by 5 bases and J by 0 bases, with 11 bases between them. The CDR3 runs to 15 residues. This record belongs to a study of T cell repertoires in cytomegalovirus infection. The genes are TRBV7-6 and TRBJ1-3, with D perhaps TRBD1 (5 bases). The TCR was taken from a human donor in good health (CMV status not recorded). Some clones in this sample may be carry-over from other donors' samples. Sequencing was performed on cultured CD8+ T cells from PBMCs, taken from culture after CMV antigen stimulation. The CDR3 bases are TGTGCCAGCAGCCGGGACGGGTCCTCTGGAAACACCATATATTTT. Translated, it gives CASSRDGSSGNTIYF. Combining the CDR3 with reference TRBV7-6 and TRBJ1-3 gives the whole variable domain GAGVSQSPRYKVTKRGQDVALRCDPISGHVSLYWYRQALGQGPEFLTYFNYEAQQDKSGLPNDRFSAERPEGSISTLTIQRTEQRDSAMYRCASSRDGSSGNTIYFGEGSWLTVV.